This TCR beta chain was recorded in a study of T cell changes during pregnancy in multiple sclerosis. The CDR3 covers 14 residues. From germline, CDR1 is GTSNPN and CDR2 SVGIG (reference sequence). Trimming removed 5 bases from V and 0 bases from J; junction bases left unmatched: 6. Data came from immunoSEQ multiplex PCR; TCRdb stores just in-frame clones and leaves some out. Of 45,000 to 65,000 clones in the sample, around 90% were seen once. This rearrangement joins TRBV30 to TRBJ1-1; 7 bases align to TRBD1. Here the sequenced sample was CD4+ T cells from peripheral blood mononuclear cells, taken in the third trimester of pregnancy. The receptor was isolated from a female donor with multiple sclerosis, enrolled in a pregnancy study. CDR3 loop: CAWERQGMNTEAFF. The CDR3 DNA reads TGTGCCTGGGAAAGACAGGGAATGAACACTGAAGCTTTCTTT.